This T cell receptor (beta chain) was identified in a study of CD8 T cells in Susac syndrome (dated by TCRdb to between 2018 and 2020). About the investigation overall: The study used repertoire sequencing to test whether antigen drove CD8+ T cell activation and differentiation in Susac syndrome. CD8+ T cell repertoire clonality was compared between around eleven healthy donors, around 14 Susac syndrome patients and fewer than 19 multiple sclerosis patients.

Peripheral blood CD8+ and CD4+ T cells from healthy donors, Susac syndrome patients and multiple sclerosis patients were profiled using high-throughput TCR beta sequencing. The multiple sclerosis controls were treatment-naive patients who had stable or active relapsing-remitting disease and met the revised McDonald criteria. Bulk CD8+ and CD4+ T cells were purified by magnetic negative isolation, while CD8+ TEMRA cells were enriched using FACS. Blood was collected in EDTA tubes and processed within 24 hours, with PBMCs isolated through density gradient centrifugation. PBMCs destined for TCR sequencing were cryopreserved in liquid nitrogen and later thawed in a 37 °C water bath. The sorted or isolated CD4+, CD8+ and CD8+ TEMRA cells had a purity of 90% or higher. According to the germline V gene, CDR1 reads MNHEY and CDR2 reads SVGAGI. Spanning cysteine to phenylalanine, the CDR3 consists of 15 amino acids. Only CDR3 DNA remains: 45 bases, in frame from the first base. The germline ends are 14 bases apart after V is trimmed by 6 bases and J by 2 bases.

Study-level results and caveats: The study acknowledged that relatively few individuals were included in the TCR sequencing and HLA analysis.

RNA was extracted using the RNeasy kit, and roughly 0.45 to 1 ug of the RNA was reverse transcribed with random hexamers. TCR beta CDR3 regions were amplified with the immunoSEQ multiplex PCR assay covering 54 Vbeta and 13 Jbeta segments. To correct PCR amplification bias, a synthetic template baseline was used for both primer optimization and computational correction. Concerning the study's data processing: Reads were annotated to V, D and J genes according to IMGT and were analyzed with immunoSEQ Analyzer, with only productive sequences retained. Clonality was computed as one minus Shannon entropy normalized by log2 of the number of productive unique sequences. Public and private clones were assessed among the 100 most prevalent clones of each patient and control. Clones were defined as Susac-specific if absent from the healthy and MS cohorts, from 900 to 1,300 published viral clones and from other ImmuneACCESS disease sequences. TCRdb ran its own pipeline on the public reads, namely fastp trimming at Q25 and MiXCR clone calling, and kept in-frame beta chains. Each CDR3 protein appears once, grouped with its most common genes and DNA. TCRdb assigned the V and J calls; the authors' analysis was not used. For this sample the table gives about 400,000 distinct CDR3 sequences, of which approximately 89% were detected only once. Of the sample, under 0.15% is held by the ten largest clones.

About this clonotype itself: It lacks a known antigen. The input lacks base qualities; no much larger clone sits a single base away.

The specimen sequenced was CD8+ T cells from PBMCs. This TCR came from a human donor with multiple sclerosis. The rearranged chain carries TRBV6-5 and TRBJ2-1; the D region is possibly TRBD1 or TRBD2, each matching across 5 bases. The CDR3 region: CASRPTRGPYNEQFF. The base sequence is TGTGCCAGCAGACCAACTAGGGGACCCTACAATGAGCAGTTCTTC.